This T cell receptor (beta chain) was profiled in a study of blood T cell repertoires in COVID-19. Study details: In each case, the material was cDNA or gDNA derived from T cells, B-cell-depleted T cells, or PBMCs.

J gave up 3 bases and V 6 bases, and 11 bases lay outside the gene matches. This CDR3 contains 16 residues. From germline, CDR1 is ENHRY and CDR2 SYGVKD. Authors' analysis steps: Reference gene primers were amplified, and this amplification served to estimate nucleated cell counts. Generated by immunoSEQ multiplex PCR, the TCRdb table keeps only in-frame clones and is missing some. That table is the source of V, J and clone size, and D and trimming were worked out from the DNA. The sample has 200,000 to 250,000 clones, approximately 85% seen once. The TCR sequence derives from a woman between 70 and 85 years old with COVID-19, enrolled during active disease. The chain joins TRBV10-3 to TRBJ1-3; 7 bases fit TRBD1. The sequencing sample was made of peripheral blood. As DNA, the CDR3 is TGTGCCATCAGCCGACTACAGGGGTTTAGTGGAAACACCATATATTTT. Its translation is CAISRLQGFSGNTIYF.